This T cell receptor (beta chain) was found in a study of shared clonotypes between healthy human individuals. Clones were sequenced by immunoSEQ multiplex PCR, and TCRdb holds only the in-frame ones, with some missing. The sample lists 1.4 million to 1.5 million clones; around 95% were seen once. Study observations and caveats: Sampling covered blood only; tissue repertoires likely differ.

The CDR3 spans 15 residues. Per germline, CDR1 SGHDT and CDR2 YYEEEE. With 5 bases clipped from V and 8 bases from J, the junction kept 11 bases outside the gene matches. Concerning this clone itself: Its antigen remains unidentified.

The sequence derives from a man in his thirties or forties in good health. Input material: naive CD4+ T cells sorted from blood. As for subset: CD45RA+ positively selected. The V call is TRBV5-6, the J call TRBJ1-4, with TRBD1 matching 8 bases. CDR3 in DNA: TGTGCCAGCAGTCGGGGAGACAGGGGTCGGGAAAAACTGTTTTTT. It codes for CASSRGDRGREKLFF.